These 29 T cell receptor beta chains were all obtained from the same sample, sequenced in a study of molecular identifiers for immune sequencing clone quantification. TCRdb passed the PCR reads through MiXCR, listing each CDR3 protein once. The table lists fewer than 70,000 distinct CDR3 sequences, 15% to 20% of them singletons. The sequencing sample was made of naive CD8+ T cells from blood, with Jurkat cell RNA spiked in. Subset specified: FACS-sorted CD8+CD4-CCR7+CD45RA+ naive T cells. The receptors shown here come from a human donor in good health. Some libraries in this study had Jurkat cell RNA spiked in.

This clonotype showed up many times. The gene calls are TRBV7-9 and TRBJ1-1, with TRBD1 matching 8 bases. V dropped 5 bases and J dropped 5; count of bases not matched to a gene: 4. The CDR3 has 13 residues. Germline CDR1 and CDR2: SEHNR and FQNEAQ (reference sequence). CDR3 in amino acids: CASSPRDRTEAFF. The CDR3 coding sequence is TGTGCCAGCAGCCCTCGGGACAGGACTGAAGCTTTCTTT.

This clonotype was recorded many times. The chain joins TRBV20-1 to TRBJ2-7; D possibly corresponds to TRBD2 (6 bases). Germline V CDR1 and CDR2: DFQATT, SNEGSKA (reference sequence). This CDR3 has 13 residues. Trimming stripped 4 bases from V and 4 bases from J, with 14 bases between. The CDR3 DNA sequence: TGCAGTGCTACCCGGGACTCACAGTACGAGCAGTACTTC. Residues: CSATRDSQYEQYF.

The table lists this clonotype with many counts. This chain uses TRBV4-1 with TRBJ2-1; 9 bases are shared with TRBD2. CDR1 and CDR2 (germline): MGHRA, YSYEKL. This CDR3 region has 16 residues. J gave up 4 bases and V 3 bases, and 7 bases lay outside the gene matches. The CDR3, as DNA: TGCGCCAGCAGCCATCTTAGCGGGAGAGTTTACAATGAGCAGTTCTTC. It translates to CASSHLSGRVYNEQFF.

Ten or more counts support this clonotype. The chain has TRBV2 and TRBJ2-6, with 7 bases identical to TRBD1. Trimming cost V 6 bases and J 0 bases; bases outside gene matches: 5. The CDR3 totals 16 residues. In germline, CDR1 is SNHLY, CDR2 FYNNEI. CDR3 DNA sequence: TGTGCCAGCAGATGGGACAGCTACTCTGGGGCCAACGTCCTGACTTTC. Its translation: CASRWDSYSGANVLTF.

In its sample, this clonotype was seen many times. The chain joins TRBV13 to TRBJ2-1; 8 bases match TRBD1. Germline trimming cut 5 bases from V and 3 bases from J; bases unmatched to any gene: 9. The CDR3 totals 16 residues. Germline V gene lookup returns CDR1 PRHDT and CDR2 FYEKMQ (reference sequence). The CDR3 DNA sequence: TGTGCCAGCAGCCCAACCCCGGGACAGGTCTACAATGAGCAGTTCTTC. Its translation is CASSPTPGQVYNEQFF.

This clonotype was detected once. The chain recombines TRBV7-9 with TRBJ2-7, with D possibly being TRBD1 (6 bases). CDR1 and CDR2 from the germline V gene are SEHNR and FQNEAQ (reference sequence). Trimming shortened V by 4 bases and J by 3 bases, and 10 bases separated the two germline ends. This CDR3 spans 13 amino acids. The CDR3 nucleotides read TGTGCCAGCAGCTCATCACAGGGCTACGAGCAGTACTTC. It encodes CASSSSQGYEQYF.

Concerning this clonotype: Given a much more abundant clone one base away, this may be a read error. The chain employs TRBV9 and TRBJ1-2; weak D call: TRBD1 (5 bases). The CDR3 loop spans 14 amino acids. Looked up from germline, CDR1 is SGDLS and CDR2 is YYNGEE. V lost 3 bases to trimming and J lost 4 bases, with 13 bases between them. The CDR3 reads CASSGGRASYGYTF. The DNA of the CDR3 is TGTGCCAGCAGCGGTGGCAGGGCTAGCTATGGCTACACCTTC.

This clonotype was found a few times. The chain has TRBV7-9 and TRBJ2-7, with D tentatively TRBD1 (6 bases). The V gene lost 3 bases and the J gene lost 1 base, with 10 bases spanning the gap. Germline V gives CDR1 SEHNR, CDR2 FQNEAQ (reference sequence). The CDR3 has 14 amino acids. The CDR3 is CASSFSGQSYEQYF. In nucleotides, the CDR3 is TGTGCCAGCAGCTTCTCTGGACAGTCCTACGAGCAGTACTTC.

Comments on this clonotype: A much larger clone differs by one base, so this may be a read error. This sequence joins TRBV4-1 and TRBJ2-1, with TRBD2 identical over 8 bases. After removal of 4 bases from V and 8 bases from J, the junction contained 10 bases not matched to a gene. The CDR3 length is 15 residues. Looked up from germline, CDR1 is MGHRA and CDR2 is YSYEKL. DNA for the CDR3: TGCGCCAGCAGCCGATTCGGGACTAGTGTTGATGAGCAGTTCTTC. Amino acids: CASSRFGTSVDEQFF.

This clonotype was counted only a few times. At one end, the junction sequence differs from germline, possibly due to a read error. This chain's CDR3 is CASGLGQTYEQYF. CDR3 in DNA: TGTGCCAGCGGTTTAGGACAGACCTACGAGCAGTACTTC. The chain recombines TRBV28 with TRBJ2-7; tentatively, D is TRBD1 (6 bases). The CDR3 extends over 13 amino acids. CDR1 MDHEN and CDR2 SYDVKM come from the germline V gene.

The table lists this clonotype with many counts. J is TRBJ2-5 and V is TRBV11-2; the D is unclear. The germline V gene has CDR1 SGHAT and CDR2 FQNNGV. V was pared by 1 base and J by 5 bases, with 8 bases between. The CDR3 totals 13 residues. CDR3 loop: CASSLVSYETQYF. The CDR3, as DNA: TGTGCCAGCAGCTTAGTCTCCTATGAGACCCAGTACTTC.

Comment on this clonotype: A much larger clone differs from this one at a single base, so this may be a read error. The chain joins TRBV7-2 to TRBJ2-7; TRBD2 might be the D (5 bases). The CDR3 has 14 amino acids. In germline, CDR1 is SGHTA, CDR2 FQGNSA. V lost 7 bases and J lost 6, with 19 bases in between. The CDR3 here is CASTHTRFPFEQYF. CDR3 sequence (DNA): TGTGCCAGCACCCATACTAGATTCCCCTTCGAGCAGTACTTC.

This clonotype occurred many times. CDR3 coding DNA: TGTGCCAGCAGTCCGGGGACAGGGCAGTTCTTC. This codes for CASSPGTGQFF. The rearrangement links TRBV12-3 or TRBV12-4 to TRBJ2-1, with 8 bases identical to TRBD1. With V trimmed by 5 bases and J by 12 bases, 3 bases remained unmatched. CDR3 length: 11 residues.

This clonotype was observed at least ten times. The V and J genes are TRBV27 and TRBJ2-7, with D possibly TRBD2 on 5 matching bases. This CDR3 comprises 14 residues. The germline gives CDR1 MNHEY, CDR2 SMNVEV (reference sequence). Trimming removed 7 bases from V and 4 bases from J, with 17 bases in between. This CDR3 is CASTPDPGGYEQYF. The CDR3 DNA reads TGTGCCAGCACCCCAGACCCCGGCGGGTACGAGCAGTACTTC.

This clonotype has ten or more counts. The chain joins TRBV7-2 to TRBJ2-1; possibly TRBD1 for D (5 bases). Trimming left V 5 bases short and J 2 bases short, with 16 bases between. The CDR3 has 16 amino acids. Germline V gives CDR1 SGHTA, CDR2 FQGNSA. CDR3 coding DNA: TGTGCCAGCAGCCCAAGGACACTAAATCCCTACAATGAGCAGTTCTTC. Translating it yields CASSPRTLNPYNEQFF.

This CDR3 is CASSPLSAGSGSYEQYF. The CDR3 DNA is TGTGCCAGCTCACCCCTCTCCGCGGGTAGCGGGAGTTACGAGCAGTACTTC. The gene calls are TRBV18 and TRBJ2-7; 9 bases are shared with TRBD2. V lost 3 bases and J lost 4; bases outside the gene matches: 13. Germline-derived CDR1 and CDR2 are KGHSH and LQKENI. The length of the CDR3 is 17 residues.

Ten or more counts support this clonotype. The chain links TRBV10-3 to TRBJ2-7; tentative D call: TRBD1 (6 bases). Germline V gene sequence: CDR1 ENHRY, CDR2 SYGVKD. V lost 7 bases to trimming and J lost 5 bases, with 18 bases between them. The CDR3 has 14 amino acids. The CDR3 DNA reads as TGTGCCATCACCCACACAGGGCACTCGGACGAGCAGTACTTC. Its protein is CAITHTGHSDEQYF.

A note on this clonotype: This sequence may be a read error, since a much larger clone differs from it by one base. V and J are TRBV20-1 and TRBJ2-3; D is unclear. Trimming pared 2 bases from V and 0 bases from J, leaving 18 bases between. The CDR3 covers 17 residues. Per germline, CDR1 DFQATT and CDR2 SNEGSKA (reference sequence). CDR3 nucleotides: TGCAGTGCTAGATACCCCCCTGCCTCACGAAGCACAGATACGCAGTATTTT. Protein sequence: CSARYPPASRSTDTQYF.

This clonotype showed up many times. The V call is TRBV20-1, the J call TRBJ2-7; either TRBD1 or TRBD2 may fit D (6 bases each). The CDR3 is 14 residues long. V shed 3 bases and J shed 2 bases, with 14 bases lying between them. From germline, CDR1 is DFQATT and CDR2 SNEGSKA (reference sequence). Here the CDR3 reads CSARSTRGAYEQYF. CDR3 bases: TGCAGTGCTAGGTCGACTAGGGGGGCCTACGAGCAGTACTTC.

This clonotype was observed once. A clone one base away is much larger, so this may be a read error. The chain couples TRBV4-1 to TRBJ2-7, with 8 nucleotides matching TRBD1. The CDR3 is 15 residues long. CDR1 MGHRA and CDR2 YSYEKL come from the germline V gene. The CDR3 is CASSQGPGGGYERYF. The CDR3 coding sequence is TGCGCCAGCAGCCAGGGGCCAGGGGGCGGTTACGAGCGGTACTTC.

This clonotype was recorded once. The V gene is TRBV27, the J gene TRBJ2-7, with D perhaps matching TRBD1 or TRBD2 (5 bases each). There are 16 residues in the CDR3. Per the germline V gene, CDR1 is MNHEY and CDR2 is SMNVEV (reference sequence). V lost 1 base and J lost 0, with 13 bases in between. The CDR3 is CASSLYSGPNSYEQYF. CDR3 nucleotide sequence: TGTGCCAGCAGTTTATATTCGGGACCGAACTCCTACGAGCAGTACTTC.

This clonotype was counted at least ten times. This sequence joins TRBV20-1 and TRBJ1-2; tentatively, D is TRBD1 (6 bases). CDR3 size: 15 residues. Germline lookup yields CDR1 DFQATT and CDR2 SNEGSKA (reference sequence). Between the trimmed V and J ends, which lost 1 base and 5 bases, there was a span of 17 bases. In DNA form, the CDR3 reads TGCAGTGCTAGAGTTTCCGGACAGATAACTTATGGCTACACCTTC. Amino acid sequence: CSARVSGQITYGYTF.

The J gene is TRBJ1-5, the V gene TRBV28; unclear D gene. V was trimmed by 0 bases and J by 1 base, leaving 4 bases between them. Germline V lookup: CDR1 MDHEN, CDR2 SYDVKM. The CDR3 contains 14 residues. The CDR3 loop reads CASSLWGSNQPQHF. CDR3 bases: TGTGCCAGCAGTTTATGGGGGAGCAATCAGCCCCAGCATTTT.

This clonotype came up many times. The rearrangement uses TRBV29-1 and TRBJ2-7; a possible D gene is TRBD1 (6 bases). This CDR3 region has 14 residues. The germline CDR1 and CDR2 sequences are SQVTM and ANQGSEA. Trimming pared 6 bases from V and 4 bases from J, leaving 19 bases between. CDR3 sequence: CSVTGHLSSYEQYF. The CDR3 bases are TGCAGCGTGACAGGACATCTATCGTCTTACGAGCAGTACTTC.

This clonotype was counted ten times or more. The rearrangement links TRBV27 to TRBJ2-7; D possibly matches TRBD1 or TRBD2 (6 bases each). Trimming took off 4 bases at V and 7 bases at J, with 20 bases between the two ends. This CDR3 is built from 15 residues. Per germline, CDR1 MNHEY and CDR2 SMNVEV (reference sequence). CDR3 coding DNA: TGTGCCAGCAGTTCGGTTATAGTCGGGGGCGAAGAGCAGTACTTC. This gives the protein CASSSVIVGGEEQYF.

The CDR3 DNA reads TGTGCCAGCTCACTCTCGGGGGGGTTCGACGAGCAGTACTTC. It is translated as CASSLSGGFDEQYF. The chain has TRBV18 and TRBJ2-7; 8 bases agree with TRBD2. The germline V gene encodes CDR1 KGHSH and CDR2 LQKENI. Trimming cost V 4 bases and J 5 bases; bases outside gene matches: 7. The CDR3 runs to 14 residues.

The J gene is TRBJ1-1, the V gene TRBV6-6, with a possible D match to TRBD1 (5 bases). Germline CDR1 MNHNY, CDR2 SVGAGI (reference sequence). The V end was cut by 5 bases, the J end by 4 bases, with 11 bases between. There are 13 residues in the CDR3. The CDR3 coding sequence is TGTGCCAGCAGTGTCGGGGCTGGCACTGAAGCTTTCTTT. The encoded protein is CASSVGAGTEAFF.

A word on this clonotype: A much larger clone differs from this one at a single base, so this may be a read error. This sequence joins TRBV29-1 and TRBJ1-2; D remains ambiguous. Germline V lookup: CDR1 SQVTM, CDR2 ANQGSEA. The CDR3 totals 15 residues. V lost 0 bases, J lost 5 bases, and 16 bases lay in between. This CDR3 reads CSVEEDGGEIYGYTF. In DNA, the CDR3 is TGCAGCGTTGAAGAGGACGGAGGTGAAATATATGGCTACACCTTC.

This clonotype was seen many times. The rearrangement links TRBV24-1 to TRBJ2-2; perhaps TRBD1 as D (5 bases). CDR1 is KGHDR and CDR2 is SFDVKD in the germline V gene. This CDR3 contains 14 residues. Trimming cost V 4 bases and J 3 bases, with 8 bases left between them. CDR3 sequence (DNA): TGTGCCACCAGTGAACTCAGGGACACCGGGGAGCTGTTTTTT. This gives the protein CATSELRDTGELFF.